This T cell receptor (beta chain) was identified during a study of response to subunit inactivated influenza vaccine. The CDR3 has 15 amino acids. After removal of 5 bases from V and 4 bases from J, the junction contained 4 bases not matched to a gene. Germline lookup yields CDR1 SGHTA and CDR2 FQGNSA. TCRdb itself ran the RT-PCR reads through MiXCR, one entry per CDR3 protein. The data show 560,000 or so distinct CDR3 sequences, approximately 7.1% seen once. This clonotype was recorded many times. This TCR derives from a man aged 45-69 years who received an inactivated influenza vaccine. The rearrangement joins TRBV7-2 to TRBJ2-3; 12 bases fit TRBD2. The sample was PBMCs from blood, taken roughly 24 months after vaccination. The CDR3 bases are TGTGCCAGCAGCCGTCTAGCGGGAGGGCCAGATACGCAGTATTTT. Its translation is CASSRLAGGPDTQYF.